The clone carrying this T cell receptor beta chain was seen many times. CDR1 and CDR2 from the germline V gene are DFQATT and SNEGSKA (reference sequence). The CDR3 has 15 amino acids. V lost 6 bases to trimming and J lost 0 bases; unmatched junction nucleotides: 10. This sample stems from a study of naive and memory T cell subsets. An equimolar mix of two oligonucleotides served as the beta constant-region primer for TRBC1 and TRBC2. TCRdb re-called the UMI-ligation and nested PCR reads through MiXCR, storing one row per CDR3 protein. The repertoire consists of approximately 89,000 distinct CDR3 sequences, with 6% to 7.5% occurring once and the leading ten covering around 1.7%.

The specimen sequenced was central memory CD4+ T cells from blood. V is TRBV20-1 and J is TRBJ1-2, with 7 positions matching TRBD1. This TCR came from a human donor in good health. For the CDR3, the DNA is TGCAGTGCCCCTAGATGGCAGGGGGCTAACTATGGCTACACCTTC. Amino acids: CSAPRWQGANYGYTF.